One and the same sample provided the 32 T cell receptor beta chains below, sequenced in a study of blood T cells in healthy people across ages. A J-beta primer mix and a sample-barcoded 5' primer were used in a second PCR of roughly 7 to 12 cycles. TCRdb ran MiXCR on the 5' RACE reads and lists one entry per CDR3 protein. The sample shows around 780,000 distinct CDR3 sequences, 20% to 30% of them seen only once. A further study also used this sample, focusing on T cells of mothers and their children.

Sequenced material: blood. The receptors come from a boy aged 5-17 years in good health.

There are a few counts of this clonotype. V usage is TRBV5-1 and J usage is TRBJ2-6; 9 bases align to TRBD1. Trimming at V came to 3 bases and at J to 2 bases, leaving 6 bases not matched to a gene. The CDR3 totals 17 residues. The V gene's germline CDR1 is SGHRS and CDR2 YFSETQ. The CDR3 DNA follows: TGCGCCAGCAGCTCCGGACAGGGGTGGGCTGGGGCCAACGTCCTGACTTTC. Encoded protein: CASSSGQGWAGANVLTF.

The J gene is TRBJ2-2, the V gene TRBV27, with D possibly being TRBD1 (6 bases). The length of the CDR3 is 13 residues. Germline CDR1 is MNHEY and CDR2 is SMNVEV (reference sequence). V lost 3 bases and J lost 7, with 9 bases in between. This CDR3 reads CASSFSGVGELFF. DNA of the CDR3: TGTGCCAGCAGTTTTTCAGGGGTCGGGGAGCTGTTTTTT.

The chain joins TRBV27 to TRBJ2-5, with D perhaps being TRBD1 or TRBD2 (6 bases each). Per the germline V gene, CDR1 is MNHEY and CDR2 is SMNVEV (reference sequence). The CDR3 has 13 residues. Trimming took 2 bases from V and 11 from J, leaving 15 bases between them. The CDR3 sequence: CASSLPGAREQYF. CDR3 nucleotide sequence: TGTGCCAGCAGTTTACCGGGGGCGCGAGAGCAGTACTTC.

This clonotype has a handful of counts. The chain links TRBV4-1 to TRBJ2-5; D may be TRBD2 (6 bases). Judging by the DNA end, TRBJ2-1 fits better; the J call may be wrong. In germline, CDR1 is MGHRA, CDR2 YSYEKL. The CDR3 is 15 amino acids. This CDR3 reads CASRPRGSAYNEQFF. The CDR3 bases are TGCGCCAGCCGACCCCGGGGGTCCGCCTACAATGAGCAGTTCTTC.

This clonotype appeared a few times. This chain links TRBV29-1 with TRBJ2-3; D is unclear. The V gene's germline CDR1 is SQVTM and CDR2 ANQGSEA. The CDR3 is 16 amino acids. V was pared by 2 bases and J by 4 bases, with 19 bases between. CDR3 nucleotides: TGCAGCGTTGAAACACCATCGGGTTTTAAGTCAGATACGCAGTATTTT. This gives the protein CSVETPSGFKSDTQYF.

As DNA, the CDR3 is TGTGCCAGCAGCCACGCCCAGGGGCCGGGGACCCAGTACTTC. Its protein is CASSHAQGPGTQYF. The chain combines TRBV12-3 or TRBV12-4 with TRBJ2-5; D may be TRBD1 (6 bases). This CDR3 is 14 amino acids long. Trimming removed 6 bases from V and 7 bases from J, with 18 bases in between.

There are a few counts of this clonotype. The CDR3 nucleotides read TGTGCCAGCAGTCTAAGGGTCAGCAACTCTGGGGCCAACGTCCTGACTTTC. This encodes CASSLRVSNSGANVLTF. The J gene is TRBJ2-6, the V gene TRBV6-1; D remains unclear. The CDR3 contains 17 residues. Between the trimmed V and J ends, which lost 5 bases and 0 bases, there was a span of 14 bases. CDR1 and CDR2 (germline): MNHNS, SASEGT.

The CDR3 nucleotides read TGTGCCAGCAGCTCACTGGTGGGGTCCCTTGGCACAGATACGCAGTATTTT. Translated, it gives CASSSLVGSLGTDTQYF. The rearrangement uses TRBV11-2 and TRBJ2-3; the D is unclear. Germline loops: CDR1 SGHAT, CDR2 FQNNGV. Trimming left V 4 bases short and J 1 base short, with 18 bases between. This CDR3 spans 17 amino acids.

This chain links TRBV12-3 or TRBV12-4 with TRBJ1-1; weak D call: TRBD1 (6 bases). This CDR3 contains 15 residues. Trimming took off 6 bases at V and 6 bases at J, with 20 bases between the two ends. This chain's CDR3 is CASSPKQGKRAEAFF. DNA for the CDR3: TGTGCCAGCAGCCCCAAACAGGGTAAGAGGGCTGAAGCTTTCTTT.

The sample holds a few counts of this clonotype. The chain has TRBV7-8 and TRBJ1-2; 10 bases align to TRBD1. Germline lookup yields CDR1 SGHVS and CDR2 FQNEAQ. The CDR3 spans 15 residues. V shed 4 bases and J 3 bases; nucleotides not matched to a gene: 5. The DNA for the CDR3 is TGTGCCAGCAGCTACTTGACAGGGGGCGACTATGGCTACACCTTC. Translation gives CASSYLTGGDYGYTF.

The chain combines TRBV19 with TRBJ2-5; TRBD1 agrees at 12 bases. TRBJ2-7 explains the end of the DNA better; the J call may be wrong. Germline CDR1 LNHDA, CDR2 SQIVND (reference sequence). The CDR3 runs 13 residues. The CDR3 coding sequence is TGTGCCAGTAGTATGGGACAGGGGGCCGAGCAGTACTTC. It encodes CASSMGQGAEQYF.

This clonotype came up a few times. This chain's CDR3 is CASSLPPLNEQYF. The CDR3 DNA sequence: TGTGCCAGCAGTTTACCCCCCCTGAACGAGCAGTACTTC. The chain uses TRBV12-3 or TRBV12-4 and TRBJ2-7; D remains unclear. This CDR3 is built from 13 residues. Trimming cost V 2 bases and J 5 bases, with 10 bases left between them.

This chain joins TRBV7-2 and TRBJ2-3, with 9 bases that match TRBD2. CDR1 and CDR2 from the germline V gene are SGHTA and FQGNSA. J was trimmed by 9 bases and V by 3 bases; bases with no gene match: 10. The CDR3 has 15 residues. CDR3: CASSFDTPGLATQYF. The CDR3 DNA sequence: TGTGCCAGCAGCTTCGACACACCGGGACTAGCAACGCAGTATTTT.

CDR3 coding DNA: TGCAGTGCTAGCGGAGGGGGCCCTGGAAAACTGTTTTTT. This sequence encodes CSASGGGPGKLFF. The chain carries TRBV20-1 and TRBJ1-4, with 7 bases matching TRBD1. Germline-derived CDR1 and CDR2 are DFQATT and SNEGSKA (reference sequence). Unmatched junction bases numbered 8, after V lost 3 bases and J lost 10 bases. The CDR3 is made up of 13 amino acids.

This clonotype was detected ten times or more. CDR3 amino acids: CASQGQGSYGYTF. The DNA of the CDR3 is TGTGCCAGCCAAGGGCAGGGGTCTTATGGCTACACCTTC. The chain carries TRBV27 and TRBJ1-2; tentative D call: TRBD1 (6 bases). The germline V gene encodes CDR1 MNHEY and CDR2 SMNVEV (reference sequence). V lost 8 bases to trimming and J lost 5 bases, with 15 bases between them. The CDR3 loop spans 13 amino acids.

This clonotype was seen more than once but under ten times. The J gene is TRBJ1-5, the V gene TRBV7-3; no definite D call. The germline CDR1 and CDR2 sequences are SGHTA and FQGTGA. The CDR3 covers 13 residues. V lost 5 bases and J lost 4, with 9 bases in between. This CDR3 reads CASSKTQNQPQHF. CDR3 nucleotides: TGTGCCAGCAGCAAGACCCAAAATCAGCCCCAGCATTTT.

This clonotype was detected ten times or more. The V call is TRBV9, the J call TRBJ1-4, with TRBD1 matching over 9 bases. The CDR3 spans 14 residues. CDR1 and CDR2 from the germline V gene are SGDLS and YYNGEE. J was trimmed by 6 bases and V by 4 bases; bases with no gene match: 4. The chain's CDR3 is CASSRDRGDEKLFF. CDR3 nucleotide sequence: TGTGCCAGCAGCCGCGACAGGGGGGATGAAAAACTGTTTTTT.

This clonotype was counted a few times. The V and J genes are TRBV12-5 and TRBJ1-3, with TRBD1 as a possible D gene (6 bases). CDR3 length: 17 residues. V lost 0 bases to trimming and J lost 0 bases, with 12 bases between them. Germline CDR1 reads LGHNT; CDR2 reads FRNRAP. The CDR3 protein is CASGLVIETGSGNTIYF. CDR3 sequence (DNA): TGTGCTAGTGGTTTGGTAATAGAGACAGGCTCTGGAAACACCATATATTTT.

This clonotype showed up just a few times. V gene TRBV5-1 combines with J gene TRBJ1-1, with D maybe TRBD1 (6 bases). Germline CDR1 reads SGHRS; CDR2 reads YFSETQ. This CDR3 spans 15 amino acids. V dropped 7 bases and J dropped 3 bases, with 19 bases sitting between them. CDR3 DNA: TGCGCCAGCCGAAAGGAGGACAGTGGGTACACTGAAGCTTTCTTT. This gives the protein CASRKEDSGYTEAFF.

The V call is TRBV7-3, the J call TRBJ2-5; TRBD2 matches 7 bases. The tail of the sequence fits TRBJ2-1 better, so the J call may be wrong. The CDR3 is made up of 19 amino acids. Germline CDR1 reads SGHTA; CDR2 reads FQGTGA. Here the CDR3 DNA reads TGTGCCAGCAGCCCCATCCCCGGGCGGCTAGCGGACACCTACAATGAGCAGTTCTTC. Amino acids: CASSPIPGRLADTYNEQFF.

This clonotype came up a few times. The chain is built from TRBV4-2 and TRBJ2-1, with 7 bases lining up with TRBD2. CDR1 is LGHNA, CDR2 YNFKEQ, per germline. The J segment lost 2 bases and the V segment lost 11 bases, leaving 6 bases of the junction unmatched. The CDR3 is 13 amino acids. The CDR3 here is CAAGAGPYNEQFF. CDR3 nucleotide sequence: TGTGCCGCGGGAGCGGGGCCCTACAATGAGCAGTTCTTC.

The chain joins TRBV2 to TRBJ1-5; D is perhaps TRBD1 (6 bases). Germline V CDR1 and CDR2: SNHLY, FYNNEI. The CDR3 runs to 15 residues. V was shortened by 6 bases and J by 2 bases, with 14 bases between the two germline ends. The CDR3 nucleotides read TGTGCCAGCAGCTCTAGGGGGGTCGGCAATCAGCCCCAGCATTTT. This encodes CASSSRGVGNQPQHF.

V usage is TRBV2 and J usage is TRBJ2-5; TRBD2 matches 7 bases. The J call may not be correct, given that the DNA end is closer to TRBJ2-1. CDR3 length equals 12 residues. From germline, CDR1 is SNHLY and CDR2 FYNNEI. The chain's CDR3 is CASRPIAGEQFF. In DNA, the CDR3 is TGTGCCAGCAGGCCGATAGCGGGTGAGCAGTTCTTC.

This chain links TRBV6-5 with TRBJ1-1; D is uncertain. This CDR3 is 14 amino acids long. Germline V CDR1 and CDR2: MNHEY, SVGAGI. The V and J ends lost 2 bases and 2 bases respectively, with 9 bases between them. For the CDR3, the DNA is TGTGCCAGCAGTTACCAAGGGATTAACACTGAAGCTTTCTTT. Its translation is CASSYQGINTEAFF.

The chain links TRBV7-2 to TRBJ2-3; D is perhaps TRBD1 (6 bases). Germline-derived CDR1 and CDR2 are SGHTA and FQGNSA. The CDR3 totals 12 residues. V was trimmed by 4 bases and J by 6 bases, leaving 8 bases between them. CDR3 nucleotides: TGTGCCAGCAGCTACAGGGTTGATACGCAGTATTTT. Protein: CASSYRVDTQYF.

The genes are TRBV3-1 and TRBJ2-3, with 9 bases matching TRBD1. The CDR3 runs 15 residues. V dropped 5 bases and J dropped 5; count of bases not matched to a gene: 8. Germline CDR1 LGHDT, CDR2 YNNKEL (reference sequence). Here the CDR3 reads CASSFRTGDGDTQYF. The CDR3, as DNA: TGTGCCAGCAGCTTTCGGACAGGGGATGGAGATACGCAGTATTTT.

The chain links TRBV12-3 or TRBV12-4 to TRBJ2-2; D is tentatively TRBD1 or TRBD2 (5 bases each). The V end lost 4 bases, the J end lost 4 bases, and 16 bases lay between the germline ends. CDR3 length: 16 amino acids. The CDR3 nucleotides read TGTGCCAGCAGTTACCCCCCGGTGAGGGGCACCGGGGAGCTGTTTTTT. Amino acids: CASSYPPVRGTGELFF.

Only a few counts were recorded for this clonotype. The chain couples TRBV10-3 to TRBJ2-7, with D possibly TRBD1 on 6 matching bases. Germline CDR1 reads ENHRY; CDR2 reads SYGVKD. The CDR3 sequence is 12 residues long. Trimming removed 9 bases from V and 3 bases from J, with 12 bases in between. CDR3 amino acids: CAISTGIYEQYF. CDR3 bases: TGTGCCATTTCAACAGGGATCTACGAGCAGTACTTC.

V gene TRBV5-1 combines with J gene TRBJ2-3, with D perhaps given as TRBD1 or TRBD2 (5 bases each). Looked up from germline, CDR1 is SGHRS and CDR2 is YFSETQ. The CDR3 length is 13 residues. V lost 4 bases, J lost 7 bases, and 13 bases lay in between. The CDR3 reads CASSLPGPHTQYF. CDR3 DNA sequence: TGCGCCAGCAGCCTGCCGGGACCCCATACGCAGTATTTT.

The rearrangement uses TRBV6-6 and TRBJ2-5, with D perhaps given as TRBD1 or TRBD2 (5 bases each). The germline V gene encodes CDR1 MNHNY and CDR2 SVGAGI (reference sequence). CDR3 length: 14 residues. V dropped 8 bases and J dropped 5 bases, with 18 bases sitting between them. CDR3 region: CASDYGAQWETQYF. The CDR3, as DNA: TGTGCCAGCGATTACGGGGCCCAATGGGAGACCCAGTACTTC.

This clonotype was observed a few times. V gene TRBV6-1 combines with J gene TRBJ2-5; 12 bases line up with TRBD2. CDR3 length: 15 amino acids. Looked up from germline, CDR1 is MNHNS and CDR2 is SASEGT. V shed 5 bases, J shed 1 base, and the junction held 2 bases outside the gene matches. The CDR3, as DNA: TGTGCCAGCAGTAAGGGACTAGCGGGCCAAGAGACCCAGTACTTC. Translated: CASSKGLAGQETQYF.

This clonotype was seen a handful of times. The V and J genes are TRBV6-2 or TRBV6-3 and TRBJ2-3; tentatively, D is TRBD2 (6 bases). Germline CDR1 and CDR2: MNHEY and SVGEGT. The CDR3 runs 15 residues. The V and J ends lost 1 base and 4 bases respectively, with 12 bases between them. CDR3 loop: CASSYYGTVADTQYF. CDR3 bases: TGTGCCAGCAGTTACTACGGGACTGTGGCAGATACGCAGTATTTT.